This T cell receptor beta chain stems from a study of blood T cells in healthy people across ages. Study-wide context: Through template switching, about one barcoded beta molecule was captured per two T cells, as measured in model experiments. Study outcomes and limitations: Estimated diversity across one million T cells was deemed an underestimate. Per million T cells, the diversity of TCR beta decreased roughly linearly as age advanced.

This clonotype was picked up a small number of times. What it recognizes is unknown. It was with a sample-barcoded 5' primer and a J-beta primer mix that a second PCR of roughly 6 to 12 cycles was run. Each CDR3 protein gets one entry after TCRdb re-called the 5' RACE reads with MiXCR. The repertoire holds approximately 2,000,000 distinct CDR3 sequences, with 30% to 40% as singletons. V shed 2 bases, J shed 8 bases, and the junction held 14 bases outside the gene matches. Germline assignment: CDR1 MNHEY and CDR2 SVGEGT. The CDR3 extends over 16 amino acids. Per sample, no less than 6 micrograms of total RNA were extracted.

The sequence was collected from a human donor in good health. The sample taken for sequencing was blood. The genes are TRBV6-2 or TRBV6-3 and TRBJ2-5; TRBD1 aligns across 7 bases. The DNA of the CDR3 is TGTGCCAGCAGTTACCACCCCGGACAGGTCAAGAAAACCCAGTACTTC. Translating gives CASSYHPGQVKKTQYF.